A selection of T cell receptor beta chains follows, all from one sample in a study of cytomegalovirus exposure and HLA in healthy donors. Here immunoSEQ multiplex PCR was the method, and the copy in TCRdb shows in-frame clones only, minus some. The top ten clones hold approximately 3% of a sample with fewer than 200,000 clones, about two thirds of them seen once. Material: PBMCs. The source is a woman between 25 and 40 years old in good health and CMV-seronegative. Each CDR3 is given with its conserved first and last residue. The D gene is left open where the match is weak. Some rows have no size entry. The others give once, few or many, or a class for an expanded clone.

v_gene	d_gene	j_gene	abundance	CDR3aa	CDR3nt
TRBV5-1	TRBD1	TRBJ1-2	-	CASSPGQAANYGYTF	TGCGCCAGCAGCCCTGGACAGGCTGCTAACTATGGCTACACCTTC
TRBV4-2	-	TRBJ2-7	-	CASSQERLPNFVQYF	TGTGCCAGCAGCCAGGAGCGGTTGCCGAATTTCGTGCAGTACTTC
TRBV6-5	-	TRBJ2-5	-	CASSYTAGAQETQYF	TGTGCCAGCAGTTATACGGCGGGTGCACAAGAGACCCAGTACTTC
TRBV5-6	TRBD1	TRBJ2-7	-	CASSLDRVSYEQYF	TGTGCCAGCAGCTTAGACAGGGTCTCCTACGAGCAGTACTTC
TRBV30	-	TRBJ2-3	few	CALGPAGADTQYF	TGTGCCCTGGGACCCGCAGGGGCAGATACGCAGTATTTT
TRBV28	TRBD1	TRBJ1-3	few	CASSTPGQGAHTIYF	TGTGCCAGCAGTACTCCGGGACAGGGGGCACACACCATATATTTT
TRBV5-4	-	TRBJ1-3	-	CASSLGASGNTIYF	TGTGCCAGCAGCTTAGGGGCCTCTGGAAACACCATATATTTT
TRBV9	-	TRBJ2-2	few	CASSVAGDTGELFF	TGTGCCAGCAGCGTAGCCGGAGACACCGGGGAGCTGTTTTTT
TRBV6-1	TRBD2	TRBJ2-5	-	CASSGGLAGGQETQYF	TGTGCCAGCAGTGGGGGACTAGCGGGGGGGCAAGAGACCCAGTACTTC
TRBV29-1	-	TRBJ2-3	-	CSVEPGGTDTQYF	TGCAGCGTTGAACCCGGTGGCACAGATACGCAGTATTTT
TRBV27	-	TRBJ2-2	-	CASSLRSRGTGELFF	TGTGCCAGCAGTTTGCGTAGCCGGGGCACCGGGGAGCTGTTTTTT
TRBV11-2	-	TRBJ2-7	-	CASSPRGQLSYEQYF	TGTGCCAGCAGCCCGAGGGGACAACTCTCCTACGAGCAGTACTTC
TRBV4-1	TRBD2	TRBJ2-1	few	CASSYVGTGGEYNEQFF	TGCGCCAGCAGCTACGTAGGAACGGGAGGGGAGTACAATGAGCAGTTCTTC
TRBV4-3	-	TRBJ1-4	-	CASSQEEGVNEKLFF	TGCGCCAGCAGCCAAGAGGAGGGAGTTAATGAAAAACTGTTTTTT
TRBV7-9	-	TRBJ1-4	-	CASSLGQGLAEKLFF	TGTGCCAGCAGCTTAGGGCAGGGGCTGGCTGAAAAACTGTTTTTT
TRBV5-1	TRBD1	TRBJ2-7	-	CASSTGTGGEEQYF	TGCGCCAGCAGCACCGGGACAGGGGGCGAAGAGCAGTACTTC
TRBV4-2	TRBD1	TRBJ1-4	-	CASSPDRGIGSGEKLFF	TGTGCCAGCAGCCCGGACAGGGGGATCGGCTCGGGGGAAAAACTGTTTTTT
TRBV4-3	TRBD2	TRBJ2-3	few	CASSPKWGLAMDTQYF	TGCGCCAGCAGCCCGAAGTGGGGACTAGCGATGGATACGCAGTATTTT
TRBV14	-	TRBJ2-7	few	CASSQDGSRPYEQYF	TGTGCCAGCAGCCAAGACGGGAGCCGACCCTACGAGCAGTACTTC
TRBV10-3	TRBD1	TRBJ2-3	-	CAISEPDRGELDTQYF	TGTGCCATCAGTGAGCCGGACAGGGGCGAGTTGGATACGCAGTATTTT
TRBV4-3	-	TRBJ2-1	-	CASSPSRGYEQFF	TGCGCCAGCAGTCCTTCTAGGGGGTATGAGCAGTTCTTC
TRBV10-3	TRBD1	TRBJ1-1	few	CAISEPRGRRTEAFF	TGTGCCATCAGTGAGCCCAGGGGGCGTCGGACTGAAGCTTTCTTT
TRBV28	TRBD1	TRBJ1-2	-	CASSSIRGRRKILDGYTF	TGTGCCAGCAGCTCTATTAGGGGGCGACGGAAAATTCTGGATGGCTACACCTTC
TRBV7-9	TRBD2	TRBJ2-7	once	CASSLKTSGDPREQYF	TGTGCCAGCAGCCTAAAAACTAGCGGAGACCCTAGGGAGCAGTACTTC
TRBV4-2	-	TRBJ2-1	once	CASSQDGGLSYNEQFF	TGTGCCAGCAGCCAAGATGGGGGCCTCTCCTACAATGAGCAGTTCTTC
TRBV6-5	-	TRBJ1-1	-	CASSYSRGYTEAFF	TGTGCCAGCAGTTACTCGAGAGGATATACTGAAGCTTTCTTT
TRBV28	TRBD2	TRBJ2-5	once	CASSFRVIAGGGETQYF	TGTGCCAGCAGTTTTCGGGTGATAGCGGGAGGGGGGGAGACCCAGTACTTC
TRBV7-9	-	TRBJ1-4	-	CASSQSAGYNEKLFF	TGTGCCAGCAGCCAGTCGGCGGGGTATAATGAAAAACTGTTTTTT
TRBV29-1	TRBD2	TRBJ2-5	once	CSVGGLAGDETQYF	TGCAGCGTTGGTGGACTAGCGGGAGATGAGACCCAGTACTTC
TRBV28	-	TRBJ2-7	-	CASSLRYRHYEQYF	TGTGCCAGCAGTTTACGGTACAGGCACTACGAGCAGTACTTC
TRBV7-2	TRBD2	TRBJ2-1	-	CASSQRPSGGAYNEQFF	TGTGCCAGCAGCCAACGGCCTAGCGGGGGAGCTTACAATGAGCAGTTCTTC
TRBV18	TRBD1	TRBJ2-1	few	CASSPGTGDNEQFF	TGTGCCAGCTCACCAGGGACAGGGGACAATGAGCAGTTCTTC
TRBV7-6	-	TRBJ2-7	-	CASSLEGQTYEQYF	TGTGCCAGCAGCTTGGAGGGACAGACATACGAGCAGTACTTC
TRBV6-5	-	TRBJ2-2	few	CASRETIDHGELFF	TGTGCCAGCAGGGAGACCATTGACCACGGGGAGCTGTTTTTT
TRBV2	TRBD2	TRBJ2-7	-	CASSPRGTSGMDEYF	TGTGCCAGCAGTCCAAGAGGGACTAGCGGGATGGATGAGTACTTC
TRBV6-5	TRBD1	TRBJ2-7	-	CASSSPGTDYEQYF	TGTGCCAGCAGTTCCCCAGGGACAGACTACGAGCAGTACTTC
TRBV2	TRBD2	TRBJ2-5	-	CASSDLAGETQYF	TGTGCCAGCAGTGACCTAGCGGGAGAGACCCAGTACTTC
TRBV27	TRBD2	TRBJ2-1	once	CASSLRLAGVFPYNEQFF	TGTGCCAGCAGTTTGAGACTAGCGGGAGTCTTCCCCTACAATGAGCAGTTCTTC
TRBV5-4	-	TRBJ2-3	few	CASSSWAGASTDTQYF	TGTGCCAGCAGCTCCTGGGCAGGGGCCTCCACAGATACGCAGTATTTT
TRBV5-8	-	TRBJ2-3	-	CASSVGGRSTDTQYF	TGTGCCAGCAGCGTGGGGGGGCGAAGCACAGATACGCAGTATTTT